A selection of T cell receptor beta chains follows, all from one sample in a study of T cell responses to AZD1222 COVID-19 vaccine. Measured with immunoSEQ multiplex PCR; TCRdb has only the in-frame clones, and not every one. This sample has some 190,000 clones, with roughly nine tenths found just once. This specimen was peripheral blood, taken 28 days after the second AZD1222 dose. These receptors all stem from an adult who received the AZD1222 COVID-19 vaccine. Both conserved end residues are part of each CDR3. Each record gives: D gene, V gene, CDR3 protein. D genes are given only for firm matches.

TRBD1	TRBV23-1	CASSEHPDRGHRSPLHF
NA	TRBV6-5	CASSLGARGYYGYTF
NA	TRBV4-1	CASSQDLKDYVGTEAFF
NA	TRBV18	CASSPPAGTNYGYTF
NA	TRBV5-4	CASSRQGLEFGTEAFF
NA	TRBV18	CASSRISTDTQYF
NA	TRBV9	CASSAQGSNQPQHF
NA	TRBV7-9	CASSLLGQSSSGANVLTF
NA	TRBV27	CASRPSGGYYGYTF
NA	TRBV2	CASQSSGANVLTF
TRBD1	TRBV19	CASSGRTGLLGELFF
NA	TRBV3-1/TRBV3-2	CASSYITDTQYF
NA	TRBV28	CASRTTMGGGGYGYTF
TRBD1	TRBV6-5	CASTKEGGQRNEQYF
NA	TRBV30	CAWSVSLIGTEAFF
NA	TRBV2	CASRDRLSSYNSPLHF
NA	TRBV30	CAWNEGTVEKLFF
TRBD1	TRBV6-1	CASSELGGGQFF
NA	TRBV30	CAWSVGSPYTDTQYF
TRBD1	TRBV5-1	CASSGFGQGASGAFF
NA	TRBV4-2	CASSQDQGQYF
NA	TRBV7-9	CASSLLSESAFF
NA	TRBV9	CASSPNGISYEQYF
NA	TRBV30	CAWSVAHLQGNTIYF
NA	TRBV7-9	CASSPLNGGYTF
NA	TRBV12-5	CASGAPQVLHGELFF
NA	TRBV29-1	CSVGQSLGTGELFF
NA	TRBV3-1/TRBV3-2	CASSYGGNPEAFF
TRBD1	TRBV4-1	CASSQVTGVYGYTF
TRBD2	TRBV6-5	CASRGLAGPYEQYF
TRBD1	TRBV7-3	CASSYQGTGRQEQYF
NA	TRBV5-1	CASSFSDDTQYF
NA	TRBV6-1	CASSVGRTSYSNQPQHF
NA	TRBV27	CASSPLGLISDTQYF
NA	TRBV7-9	CASSRGASGNQPQHF
NA	TRBV7-6	CASSFSGMQGSPLHF
NA	TRBV2	CASSQRNRNNYGYTF
NA	TRBV7-2	CASSASGTGVFPQHF
NA	TRBV6-1	CASSEAGLLVGNEQFF
NA	TRBV27	CASSFGEQYF
NA	TRBV19	CASSLRVNTEAFF
NA	TRBV6-9	CASSYPRNEKLFF
NA	TRBV7-2	CASSLAAVGGETQYF
NA	TRBV7-2	CASSLEGTAYTEAFF
TRBD1	TRBV19	CASSPDRGPNNEQFF
NA	TRBV4-3	CASSTQAGAGETQYF
TRBD1	TRBV2	CASTGQVNTEAFF
NA	TRBV6-6	CASSYWADYGYTF
TRBD1	TRBV19	CASWTGRSGNTIYF
NA	TRBV11-2	CASSRTGDEQYF
TRBD2	TRBV3-1/TRBV3-2	CASSQDRLAGTDTQYF